A selection of T cell receptor beta chains follows, all from one sample in a study of naive and memory T cell subsets. TCRdb used MiXCR to reprocess the UMI-ligation and nested PCR reads, holding one entry per CDR3 protein. The sample lists approximately 85,000 distinct CDR3 sequences; 7% to 8% were seen once. Sequencing was performed on central memory CD4+ T cells from blood. Receptors were obtained from a human donor in good health. Each CDR3 is given with its conserved first and last residue. Fields, in order: clone size, V gene, J gene, D gene, CDR3 protein, CDR3 DNA. The D gene is left open where the match is weak. Expanded clones get a size class; other rows say once, few or many, or leave the size out.

size: many
V: TRBV7-9
J: TRBJ2-1
D: TRBD1
CDR3: CASSVWDRGNNEQFF
DNA: TGTGCCAGCAGTGTCTGGGACAGGGGGAACAATGAGCAGTTCTTC

size: many
V: TRBV29-1
J: TRBJ1-5
D: .
CDR3: CSVAREGNQPQHF
DNA: TGCAGCGTTGCCAGGGAAGGCAATCAGCCCCAGCATTTT

size: many
V: TRBV27
J: TRBJ1-1
D: .
CDR3: CASSYRVENTEAFF
DNA: TGTGCCAGCAGTTACAGGGTGGAGAACACTGAAGCTTTCTTT

size: .
V: TRBV6-2/TRBV6-3
J: TRBJ2-3
D: TRBD2
CDR3: CATLLAGGHQDTQYF
DNA: TGTGCCACCCTATTAGCGGGGGGGCATCAAGATACGCAGTATTTT

size: .
V: TRBV20-1
J: TRBJ2-7
D: .
CDR3: CSARGEGREQYF
DNA: TGCAGTGCTAGAGGCGAAGGACGCGAGCAGTACTTC

size: few
V: TRBV6-6
J: TRBJ2-3
D: TRBD2
CDR3: CASSYGLAGSTDTQYF
DNA: TGTGCCAGCAGTTACGGGCTAGCGGGCAGCACAGATACGCAGTATTTT

size: few
V: TRBV5-1
J: TRBJ2-1
D: TRBD1
CDR3: CASSLENRGRNEQFF
DNA: TGCGCCAGCAGTTTGGAGAACAGGGGAAGGAATGAGCAGTTCTTC

size: few
V: TRBV4-3
J: TRBJ2-7
D: TRBD1
CDR3: CASSRGQGAPYEQYF
DNA: TGCGCCAGCAGCCGAGGACAGGGGGCCCCCTACGAGCAGTACTTC

size: few
V: TRBV10-3
J: TRBJ2-5
D: .
CDR3: CAISESGVETQYF
DNA: TGTGCCATCAGTGAGTCAGGTGTAGAGACCCAGTACTTC

size: .
V: TRBV3-1
J: TRBJ1-2
D: .
CDR3: CASSLAGVHGYTF
DNA: TGTGCCAGCAGCCTAGCCGGGGTGCATGGCTACACCTTC

size: many
V: TRBV11-2
J: TRBJ2-6
D: .
CDR3: CASSSRTATSGANVLTF
DNA: TGTGCCAGCAGCAGCCGGACAGCAACCTCTGGGGCCAACGTCCTGACTTTC